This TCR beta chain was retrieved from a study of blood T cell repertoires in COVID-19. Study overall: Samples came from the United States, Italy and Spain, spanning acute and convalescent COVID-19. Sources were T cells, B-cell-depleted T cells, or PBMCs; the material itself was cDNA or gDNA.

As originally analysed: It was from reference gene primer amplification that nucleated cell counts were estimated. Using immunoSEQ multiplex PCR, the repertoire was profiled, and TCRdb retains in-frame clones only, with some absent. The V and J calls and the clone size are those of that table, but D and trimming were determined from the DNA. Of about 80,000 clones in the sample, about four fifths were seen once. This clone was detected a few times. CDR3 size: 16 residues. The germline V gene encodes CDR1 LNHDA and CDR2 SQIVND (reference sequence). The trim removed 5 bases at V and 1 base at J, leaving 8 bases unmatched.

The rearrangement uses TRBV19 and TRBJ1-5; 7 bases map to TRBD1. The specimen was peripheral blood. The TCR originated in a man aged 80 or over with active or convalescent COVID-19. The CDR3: CASSLNRGVSNQPQHF. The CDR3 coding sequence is TGTGCCAGTAGTCTAAACAGGGGCGTGAGCAATCAGCCCCAGCATTTT.